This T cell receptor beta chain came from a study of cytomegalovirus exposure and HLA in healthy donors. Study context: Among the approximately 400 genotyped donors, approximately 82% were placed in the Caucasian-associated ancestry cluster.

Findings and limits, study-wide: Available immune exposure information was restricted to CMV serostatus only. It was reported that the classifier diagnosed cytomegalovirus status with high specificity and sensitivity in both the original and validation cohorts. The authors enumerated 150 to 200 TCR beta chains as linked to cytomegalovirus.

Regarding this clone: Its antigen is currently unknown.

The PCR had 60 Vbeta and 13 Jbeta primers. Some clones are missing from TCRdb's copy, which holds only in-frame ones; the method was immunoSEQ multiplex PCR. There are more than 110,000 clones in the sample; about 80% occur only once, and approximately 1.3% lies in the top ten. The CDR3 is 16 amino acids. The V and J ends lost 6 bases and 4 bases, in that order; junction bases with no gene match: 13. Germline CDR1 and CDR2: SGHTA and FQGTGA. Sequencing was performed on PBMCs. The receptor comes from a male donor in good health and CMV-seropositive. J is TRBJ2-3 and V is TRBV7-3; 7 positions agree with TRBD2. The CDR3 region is CASSLGLDVTSDTQYF. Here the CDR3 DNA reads TGTGCCAGCAGTCTCGGACTAGACGTGACCTCAGATACGCAGTATTTT.